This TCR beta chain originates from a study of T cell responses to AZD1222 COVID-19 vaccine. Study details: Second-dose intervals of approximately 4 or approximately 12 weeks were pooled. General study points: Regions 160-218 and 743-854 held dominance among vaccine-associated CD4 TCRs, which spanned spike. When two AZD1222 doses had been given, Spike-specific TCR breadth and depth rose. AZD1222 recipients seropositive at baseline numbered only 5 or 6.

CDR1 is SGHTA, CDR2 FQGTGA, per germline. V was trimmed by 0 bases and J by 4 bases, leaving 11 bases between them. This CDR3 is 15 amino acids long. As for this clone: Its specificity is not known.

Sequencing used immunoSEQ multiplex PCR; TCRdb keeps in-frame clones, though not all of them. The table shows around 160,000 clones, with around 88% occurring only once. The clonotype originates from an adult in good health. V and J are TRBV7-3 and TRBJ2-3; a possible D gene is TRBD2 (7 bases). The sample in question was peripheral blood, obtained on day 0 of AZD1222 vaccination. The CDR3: CASSLTWGGPDTQYF. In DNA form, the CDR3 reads TGTGCCAGCAGCTTAACGTGGGGGGGCCCAGATACGCAGTATTTT.